This note documents a single T cell receptor (beta chain) sequence. There are 15 residues in the CDR3. In germline, CDR1 is SGHDT, CDR2 YYEEEE. V dropped 2 bases and J dropped 6; count of bases not matched to a gene: 7. Profiling relied on immunoSEQ multiplex PCR, and the TCRdb table lists in-frame clones only, not all of them. The repertoire includes roughly 60,000 clones, around nine tenths of them detected once, and about 0.8% sits in the top ten. This sample is part of a study of OX40 agonist ivuxolimab in advanced cancers. Study context: Dose-escalation subjects each had hepatocellular carcinoma, melanoma, renal cell or head and neck cancer. People who had prior anti-PD-1, anti-PD-L1 or anti-CTLA-4 therapy could take part, and around 43% had some. Partial responses were achieved by three patients, one with hepatocellular carcinoma and two with cutaneous melanoma.

This clonotype was obtained from an adult with an advanced solid tumor such as melanoma, head and neck, liver or kidney cancer. The rearrangement uses TRBV5-6 and TRBJ1-4; the match to TRBD1 covers 7 bases. This material consisted of CD4+ or CD8+ T cells sorted from blood, taken in a trial of the OX40 agonist ivuxolimab. The CDR3 here is CASSFDRAGHEKLFF. Written as DNA, the CDR3 is TGTGCCAGCAGCTTCGACAGGGCTGGACATGAAAAACTGTTTTTT.